What follows are 18 T cell receptor beta chains derived from one specimen sequenced in a study of a mutant IDH1 vaccine in newly diagnosed glioma. Their specific antigens are unknown. TCRdb's table, derived via immunoSEQ multiplex PCR, lists solely in-frame clones and lacks some. Of tens of thousands of clones in the sample, around 78% are singletons; the top ten hold more than 9%. As for time point: week 35, safety follow-up. Mutant IDH1 20-mer peptide, at 300 ug, made up each vaccine dose, with topical imiquimod. The material was PBMCs, obtained from a glioma patient whose treatment included an IDH1 peptide vaccine. These TCRs come from a middle-aged man with glioma.

The chain links TRBV19 to TRBJ1-5; maybe TRBD1 (5 bases). The V gene lost 1 base and the J gene lost 4 bases, with 11 bases spanning the gap. Germline V lookup: CDR1 LNHDA, CDR2 SQIVND (reference sequence). The CDR3 sequence is 15 residues long. Written as DNA, the CDR3 is TGTGCCAGTAGTATAGGCTTGGAGGGGAATCAGCCCCAGCATTTT. Translated, it gives CASSIGLEGNQPQHF.

The J gene is TRBJ1-4, the V gene TRBV5-1, with 7 positions matching TRBD1. J was trimmed by 2 bases and V by 3 bases; bases with no gene match: 1. Germline CDR1 and CDR2: SGHRS and YFSETQ. This CDR3 has 14 amino acids. The DNA for the CDR3 is TGCGCCAGCAGCTGGGGACAGACTAATGAAAAACTGTTTTTT. Amino acids: CASSWGQTNEKLFF.

The chain combines TRBV25-1 with TRBJ1-2, with a possible D match to TRBD1 (5 bases). Germline lookup yields CDR1 MGHDK and CDR2 SYGVNS. The CDR3 extends over 16 amino acids. V shed 4 bases and J shed 3 bases, with 18 bases lying between them. CDR3 amino acids: CASSGVGAAPDYGYTF. The CDR3 coding sequence is TGTGCCAGCAGTGGTGTCGGGGCCGCGCCCGACTATGGCTACACCTTC.

The J gene is TRBJ2-4, the V gene TRBV7-8; perhaps TRBD2 as D (7 bases). CDR1 is SGHVS, CDR2 FQNEAQ, per germline. This CDR3 spans 16 amino acids. The V gene lost 4 bases and the J gene lost 7 bases, with 20 bases spanning the gap. The CDR3 loop reads CASSSPWGGAGNIQYF. The DNA for the CDR3 is TGTGCCAGCAGCTCACCATGGGGGGGCGCAGGGAACATTCAGTACTTC.

The rearrangement joins TRBV19 to TRBJ1-1, with 7 bases identical to TRBD1. Germline values: CDR1 LNHDA, CDR2 SQIVND (reference sequence). The CDR3 covers 15 residues. The V segment lost 4 bases and the J segment 1 base; nucleotides outside the gene matches: 6. The CDR3 DNA sequence: TGTGCCAGTAGTACCCGGGACAGAGGGAACACTGAAGCTTTCTTT. Its protein product is CASSTRDRGNTEAFF.

The chain has TRBV29-1 and TRBJ2-5; no reliable D call. V gave up 3 bases and J gave up 5 bases, with 13 bases separating them. The CDR3 covers 13 residues. Looked up from germline, CDR1 is SQVTM and CDR2 is ANQGSEA. CDR3 loop: CSVDPLGRETQYF. The DNA of the CDR3 is TGCAGCGTTGACCCTCTAGGCCGGGAGACCCAGTACTTC.

As concerns this clone: Other DNA sequences in this sample translate to the same CDR3. V gene TRBV5-1 combines with J gene TRBJ1-1; possible D gene TRBD1, 5 bases. The CDR3 has 15 amino acids. From germline, CDR1 is SGHRS and CDR2 YFSETQ. Trimming removed 1 base from V and 1 base from J, with 11 bases in between. The CDR3 DNA follows: TGCGCCAGCAGCTTGACCGGGACGGGGAACACTGAAGCTTTCTTT. This gives the protein CASSLTGTGNTEAFF.

This chain links TRBV18 with TRBJ2-7; TRBD2 aligns across 7 bases. Germline V gene sequence: CDR1 KGHSH, CDR2 LQKENI. V gave up 3 bases and J gave up 3 bases; unmatched junction bases: 8. This CDR3 spans 15 amino acids. The DNA for the CDR3 is TGTGCCAGCTCACCGGGTCAGGGACTATTCTACGAGCAGTACGTC. Translating gives CASSPGQGLFYEQYV.

This clone was seen a few times. This chain connects TRBV7-9 to TRBJ2-3; D remains ambiguous. The CDR3 extends over 12 amino acids. The germline V gene encodes CDR1 SEHNR and CDR2 FQNEAQ (reference sequence). Trimming removed 11 bases from V and 1 base from J, with 10 bases in between. The CDR3 spells CAFSVGTDTQYF. The CDR3 bases are TGTGCCTTCAGTGTGGGCACAGATACGCAGTATTTT.

This chain uses TRBV5-1 with TRBJ2-3; D ambiguous. The CDR3 totals 12 residues. V lost 1 base and J 4 bases, leaving 4 bases between the germline ends. Germline CDR1 SGHRS, CDR2 YFSETQ. CDR3: CASSLWPDTQYF. For the CDR3, the DNA is TGCGCCAGCAGCTTGTGGCCAGATACGCAGTATTTT. Complete variable domain (other parts from reference TRBV5-1 and TRBJ2-3): KAGVTQTPRYLIKTRGQQVTLSCSPISGHRSVSWYQQTPGQGLQFLFEYFSETQRNKGNFPGRFSGRQFSNSRSEMNVSTLELGDSALYLCASSLWPDTQYFGPGTRLTVL.

The chain carries TRBV13 and TRBJ1-5, with D maybe TRBD1 (5 bases). The germline V and J ends were trimmed by 0 bases and 4 bases, with 13 bases remaining between them. The length of the CDR3 is 16 residues. The V gene's germline CDR1 is PRHDT and CDR2 FYEKMQ (reference sequence). CDR3 residues: CASSLGRGRGNQPQHF. The CDR3, as DNA: TGTGCCAGCAGCTTAGGTAGAGGGAGGGGAAATCAGCCCCAGCATTTT.

This clone appeared a few times. The chain combines TRBV7-6 with TRBJ1-5; D perhaps matches TRBD1 (5 bases). The CDR3 totals 13 residues. Germline CDR1 and CDR2: SGHVS and FNYEAQ. The ends were cut back, 5 bases at V and 9 bases at J, with 14 bases in the middle. Written as DNA, the CDR3 is TGTGCCAGCAGCACCAGGGACGGGGGGCCCCAGCATTTT. It codes for CASSTRDGGPQHF.

This clone was counted a few times. The chain has TRBV5-6 and TRBJ1-6, with D unclear. This CDR3 spans 12 amino acids. With 2 bases removed from V and 8 bases from J, the gap between germline ends came to 5 bases. The germline V gene encodes CDR1 SGHDT and CDR2 YYEEEE. The CDR3 reads CASSFEDSPLHF. The CDR3 DNA is TGTGCCAGCAGCTTTGAAGATTCACCCCTCCACTTT.

The rearrangement joins TRBV7-8 to TRBJ2-2, with TRBD2 identical over 12 bases. Per germline, CDR1 SGHVS and CDR2 FQNEAQ. With V trimmed by 0 bases and J by 0 bases, 5 bases remained unmatched. The CDR3 consists of 19 residues. The CDR3 nucleotides read TGTGCCAGCAGCTTAGCTAGGGCTAGCGGGAGGGCGAACACCGGGGAGCTGTTTTTT. Residues: CASSLARASGRANTGELFF.

The chain has TRBV18 and TRBJ2-2, with 13 positions matching TRBD2. The CDR3 length is 22 residues. CDR1 is KGHSH and CDR2 is LQKENI in the germline V gene. Trimming cost V 3 bases and J 3 bases; bases outside gene matches: 19. CDR3 sequence reads: CASSPTQSWTSGRGAYTGELFF. The DNA of the CDR3 is TGTGCCAGCTCACCCACGCAGTCTTGGACTAGCGGGAGAGGGGCTTACACCGGGGAGCTGTTTTTT.

The chain uses TRBV5-6 and TRBJ2-3; D remains ambiguous. V dropped 4 bases and J dropped 0 bases, with 12 bases sitting between them. This CDR3 has 15 amino acids. The V gene's germline CDR1 is SGHDT and CDR2 YYEEEE. This CDR3 is CASSQNPHSTDTQYF. DNA of the CDR3: TGTGCCAGCAGCCAAAACCCCCATAGCACAGATACGCAGTATTTT.

The genes are TRBV7-7 and TRBJ2-7, with a possible D match to TRBD1 (6 bases). Trimming took off 4 bases at V and 0 bases at J, with 16 bases between the two ends. The CDR3 runs 16 residues. CDR1 is SSHAT and CDR2 is FNYEAQ in the germline V gene (reference sequence). CDR3 sequence: CASSSGGQGSSYEQYF. The CDR3 region has the DNA TGTGCCAGCAGCTCGGGCGGGCAGGGGAGCTCCTACGAGCAGTACTTC.

The chain recombines TRBV19 with TRBJ2-7; D may match TRBD1 or TRBD2 (6 bases each). The germline V gene has CDR1 LNHDA and CDR2 SQIVND (reference sequence). This CDR3 is built from 15 residues. Trimming pared 0 bases from V and 6 bases from J, leaving 15 bases between. DNA of the CDR3: TGTGCCAGTAGTATAGATAGGAGGGGGGTCGGCGAGCAGTACGTC. Translated, it gives CASSIDRRGVGEQYV.